These 16 T cell receptor beta chains originate from one sample sequenced in a study of cytomegalovirus exposure and HLA in healthy donors. Use of 60 Vbeta and 13 Jbeta primers characterized the PCR. Some clones are missing from TCRdb's copy, which holds only in-frame ones; the method was immunoSEQ multiplex PCR. The data show some 130,000 clones, roughly 78% seen once. The source material was PBMCs. The receptors stem from a man aged 25-40 years in good health.

The chain links TRBV30 to TRBJ2-5; 8 positions match TRBD2. Germline V lookup: CDR1 GTSNPN, CDR2 SVGIG (reference sequence). Trimming took 2 bases from V and 3 from J; bases not matched to a gene: 5. This CDR3 comprises 14 residues. This chain's CDR3 is CAWSPGLGKETQYF. Written as DNA, the CDR3 is TGTGCCTGGAGTCCGGGACTAGGGAAAGAGACCCAGTACTTC.

The gene calls are TRBV5-6 and TRBJ2-5; 9 bases agree with TRBD2. Germline V gene lookup returns CDR1 SGHDT and CDR2 YYEEEE. V lost 2 bases, J lost 3 bases, and 5 bases stayed unmatched. CDR3 length equals 15 residues. The CDR3 protein is CASSFETSGKETQYF. In DNA form, the CDR3 reads TGTGCCAGCAGCTTTGAGACTAGCGGAAAAGAGACCCAGTACTTC.

V and J are TRBV30 and TRBJ2-7; the match to TRBD2 covers 8 bases. Per germline, CDR1 GTSNPN and CDR2 SVGIG (reference sequence). With V trimmed by 1 base and J by 2 bases, 10 bases remained unmatched. The CDR3 covers 16 residues. The CDR3 reads CAWSGLRQRGTYEQYF. DNA of the CDR3: TGTGCCTGGAGTGGCCTCCGCCAGCGGGGGACCTACGAGCAGTACTTC.

This clone was seen a single time. The chain uses TRBV7-2 and TRBJ2-7; D perhaps matches TRBD1 (5 bases). The CDR3 extends over 14 amino acids. V was trimmed by 5 bases and J by 2 bases, leaving 13 bases between them. Germline CDR1 reads SGHTA; CDR2 reads FQGNSA. The CDR3 sequence: CASSHLQVTYEQYF. The CDR3 nucleotides are TGTGCCAGCAGCCACTTACAGGTTACCTACGAGCAGTACTTC.

This clone was found a few times. The DNA for the CDR3 is TGTGCCAGCATTAGGGACAGGGGTTTGGCGGAGACCCAGTACTTC. Translated: CASIRDRGLAETQYF. This chain joins TRBV2 and TRBJ2-5; 10 nucleotides agree with TRBD1. The CDR3 runs 15 residues. Trimming removed 7 bases from V and 5 bases from J; junction bases left unmatched: 10. Germline lookup yields CDR1 SNHLY and CDR2 FYNNEI.

CDR3 nucleotide sequence: TGTGCCAGCAGCTTAAGCGGGAGGGCCAACGAGCAGTACTTC. It encodes CASSLSGRANEQYF. The V and J genes are TRBV13 and TRBJ2-7, with 10 bases matching TRBD2. Per germline, CDR1 PRHDT and CDR2 FYEKMQ (reference sequence). V gave up 2 bases and J gave up 5 bases; unmatched junction bases: 3. The CDR3 is 14 amino acids.

The chain combines TRBV19 with TRBJ2-2; 8 nucleotides line up with TRBD1. Germline-derived CDR1 and CDR2 are LNHDA and SQIVND (reference sequence). With 7 bases clipped from V and 0 bases from J, the junction kept 4 bases outside the gene matches. The CDR3 has 15 residues. CDR3 DNA: TGTGCCAGTACCAGGACAGGGCCGAACACCGGGGAGCTGTTTTTT. Its translation is CASTRTGPNTGELFF.

The rearrangement joins TRBV9 to TRBJ2-3; D unclear. The germline CDR1 and CDR2 sequences are SGDLS and YYNGEE. The CDR3 runs 16 residues. Trimming removed 0 bases at V and 0 bases at J, with 11 bases between. The CDR3 coding sequence is TGTGCCAGCAGCGTAGTCGGAGCTCATAGCACAGATACGCAGTATTTT. This sequence encodes CASSVVGAHSTDTQYF.

This clone appeared once. The chain combines TRBV4-3 with TRBJ1-2; the D gene is possibly TRBD1 (6 bases). Germline V gives CDR1 LGHNA, CDR2 YSLEER. V shed 8 bases and J shed 4 bases, with 14 bases lying between them. The CDR3 is 13 amino acids. In nucleotides, the CDR3 is TGCGCCAGCTCGGAAGGACAGACCTATGGCTACACCTTC. Amino acids: CASSEGQTYGYTF.

The J gene is TRBJ1-2, the V gene TRBV7-3, with TRBD1 as a possible D gene (5 bases). The germline V gene encodes CDR1 SGHTA and CDR2 FQGTGA. V was shortened by 2 bases and J by 6 bases, with 7 bases between the two germline ends. This CDR3 contains 12 residues. The CDR3 bases are TGTGCCAGCAGCTTAGGGGGGGATGGCTACACCTTC. Translating it yields CASSLGGDGYTF.

The J gene is TRBJ2-1, the V gene TRBV6-5; D not resolved. With 5 bases removed from V and 6 bases from J, the gap between germline ends came to 11 bases. The CDR3 contains 13 residues. In germline, CDR1 is MNHEY, CDR2 SVGAGI. CDR3 DNA sequence: TGTGCCAGCAGTCGAGATCTAATCAATGAGCAGTTCTTC. Its protein is CASSRDLINEQFF.

The chain couples TRBV5-1 to TRBJ1-2; the match to TRBD1 covers 7 bases. The CDR3 contains 15 residues. V shed 0 bases and J 7 bases; nucleotides not matched to a gene: 9. Germline loops: CDR1 SGHRS, CDR2 YFSETQ. CDR3 protein: CASSLEEQGNSGYTF. CDR3 DNA: TGCGCCAGCAGCTTGGAAGAACAGGGGAATTCTGGCTACACCTTC.

This clone has a handful of counts. The V and J genes are TRBV28 and TRBJ2-3; 7 positions agree with TRBD2. Germline-derived CDR1 and CDR2 are MDHEN and SYDVKM. V lost 10 bases and J lost 1; bases outside the gene matches: 8. The CDR3 covers 14 residues. The CDR3 is CATSARGGTDTQYF. The CDR3 DNA sequence: TGTGCCACCAGCGCCCGGGGGGGCACAGATACGCAGTATTTT.

J is TRBJ2-7 and V is TRBV7-9, with 10 nucleotides matching TRBD2. CDR3 length equals 13 residues. Germline V gene data show CDR1 as SEHNR and CDR2 as FQNEAQ (reference sequence). With 5 bases clipped from V and 6 bases from J, the junction kept 4 bases outside the gene matches. The CDR3 DNA follows: TGTGCCAGCAGCCCGGGACTAGCGCCCGAGCAGTACTTC. It codes for CASSPGLAPEQYF.

The gene calls are TRBV28 and TRBJ1-5, with 9 bases identical to TRBD1. CDR3 size: 16 residues. With 7 bases clipped from V and 0 bases from J, the junction kept 7 bases outside the gene matches. CDR1 and CDR2 from the germline V gene are MDHEN and SYDVKM. CDR3 sequence (DNA): TGTGCCAGCACCAAACAGGGGGCCTATAGCAATCAGCCCCAGCATTTT. Its protein product is CASTKQGAYSNQPQHF.

This clone appeared a few times. The chain combines TRBV2 with TRBJ2-5; D might be TRBD2 (5 bases). V lost 7 bases, J lost 7 bases, and 16 bases lay in between. CDR1 is SNHLY, CDR2 FYNNEI, per germline. CDR3 length equals 13 residues. The CDR3 region is CASTGLLLVTQYF. The DNA for the CDR3 is TGTGCCAGCACCGGACTCCTCCTAGTGACCCAGTACTTC.